The 18 T cell receptor beta chains reported below all come from one sample, sequenced in a study of blood T cell repertoires in COVID-19 (TCRdb year 2020). Libraries were built with the immunoSEQ multiplex PCR assay. Not all clones reach the TCRdb copy of this immuneACCESS table, which keeps in-frame sequences only. Checked studies attribute under half of the gap to unresolved V genes and leave the rest unexplained. The sample contains some 210,000 clones, 83% of them found a single time. 2.5% to 3.5% of the sample goes to the ten largest clones. The sequencing sample was made of peripheral blood. All receptors derive from a man in his forties or fifties with active or convalescent COVID-19.

Comment on this clone: Germline and junction disagree at one end, which may indicate a read error. V is TRBV15 and J is TRBJ2-7; the match to TRBD1 covers 10 bases. In germline, CDR1 is LNHNV, CDR2 YYDKDF (reference sequence). The CDR3 sequence is 14 residues long. CDR3 region: CATSGDRGPYEQYF. The CDR3 DNA follows: TGTGCCACCAGCGGAGACAGGGGGCCCTACGAGCAGTACTTC.

The chain employs TRBV5-1 and TRBJ2-3; 10 bases map to TRBD2. V lost 0 bases to trimming and J lost 0 bases; unmatched junction nucleotides: 4. The CDR3 is made up of 17 amino acids. Per the germline V gene, CDR1 is SGHRS and CDR2 is YFSETQ. As DNA, the CDR3 is TGCGCCAGCAGCTTGGCCGGACTAGCGGCTAGCACAGATACGCAGTATTTT. Protein sequence: CASSLAGLAASTDTQYF.

The chain recombines TRBV21-1 with TRBJ1-2; TRBD1 is the table's D call, not checked against the DNA. TRBV21-1 is reported as a pseudogene. The CDR3 has 16 amino acids. In DNA, the CDR3 is TGTGCCAGCAGCTCCCGGGGGACAGGGGCGCCGGATGGCTACACCTTC. Its protein product is CASSSRGTGAPDGYTF.

CDR3 bases: TGTGCCAGCAGCAAAGGTACTCCGACAGCCTATAATTCACCCCTCCACTTT. Its translation: CASSKGTPTAYNSPLHF. The rearrangement links TRBV21-1 to TRBJ1-6; TRBD1 is taken as the D call from the table, unchecked against the DNA. TRBV21-1 constitutes a pseudogene. The CDR3 is 17 amino acids.

The chain links TRBV12-3 or TRBV12-4 to TRBJ2-3; tentative D call: TRBD2 (5 bases). Deletions cut 3 bases from V and 9 bases from J, with 13 bases between. CDR3 length equals 13 residues. CDR3 sequence: CASSLGNRGTQYF. DNA for the CDR3: TGTGCCAGCAGTTTGGGTAATCGCGGGACGCAGTATTTT.

The rearrangement links TRBV28 to TRBJ2-5; maybe TRBD1 (6 bases). Germline V gives CDR1 MDHEN, CDR2 SYDVKM. This CDR3 contains 16 residues. V lost 6 bases to trimming and J lost 1 base, with 18 bases between them. In DNA, the CDR3 is TGTGCCAGCAGCGCCCACAGGGCTACAGGCCAAGAGACCCAGTACTTC. Its translation: CASSAHRATGQETQYF.

The chain has TRBV5-1 and TRBJ2-1, with 10 bases matching TRBD1. This CDR3 is 16 amino acids long. CDR1 is SGHRS and CDR2 is YFSETQ in the germline V gene. V shed 2 bases and J 4 bases; nucleotides not matched to a gene: 6. CDR3 region: CASSLSDRGLYNEQFF. For the CDR3, the DNA is TGCGCCAGCAGCTTATCCGACAGGGGGCTATACAATGAGCAGTTCTTC. The variable domain in full, with the rest retrieved from reference TRBV5-1 and TRBJ2-1, is KAGVTQTPRYLIKTRGQQVTLSCSPISGHRSVSWYQQTPGQGLQFLFEYFSETQRNKGNFPGRFSGRQFSNSRSEMNVSTLELGDSALYLCASSLSDRGLYNEQFFGPGTRLTVL.

The chain employs TRBV19 and TRBJ1-5, with D uncertain. Germline CDR1 is LNHDA and CDR2 is SQIVND (reference sequence). Trimming removed 4 bases from V and 8 bases from J, with 9 bases in between. The CDR3 extends over 12 amino acids. The CDR3 DNA is TGTGCCAGTAGTAACCGGGTCGAGCCCCAGCATTTT. Its translation is CASSNRVEPQHF. The whole variable domain, remainder taken from reference TRBV19 and TRBJ1-5, is DGGITQSPKYLFRKEGQNVTLSCEQNLNHDAMYWYRQDPGQGLRLIYYSQIVNDFQKGDIAEGYSVSREKKESFPLTVTSAQKNPTAFYLCASSNRVEPQHFGDGTRLSIL.

The chain has TRBV6-2 or TRBV6-3 and TRBJ1-6; perhaps TRBD1 as D (5 bases). Trimming removed 5 bases from V and 8 bases from J, with 13 bases in between. This CDR3 is built from 14 residues. Looked up from germline, CDR1 is MNHEY and CDR2 is SVGEGT. CDR3 in amino acids: CASSTPGLYSPLHF. The CDR3 DNA follows: TGTGCCAGCAGTACCCCGGGACTCTATTCACCCCTCCACTTT.

The gene calls are TRBV6-5 and TRBJ2-7; D perhaps matches TRBD1 (6 bases). Germline V gene data show CDR1 as MNHEY and CDR2 as SVGAGI. The ends were cut back, 7 bases at V and 3 bases at J, with 16 bases in the middle. CDR3 length: 14 residues. The CDR3 sequence: CASKPRDTYYEQYF. In nucleotides, the CDR3 is TGTGCCAGCAAACCCCGGGACACGTACTACGAGCAGTACTTC.

V gene TRBV15 combines with J gene TRBJ1-1; D gene ambiguous. CDR3 length equals 13 residues. Deletions cut 1 base from V and 3 bases from J, with 6 bases between. The germline gives CDR1 LNHNV, CDR2 YYDKDF (reference sequence). CDR3 residues: CATSRVGDTEAFF. CDR3 DNA: TGTGCCACCAGCAGAGTTGGAGACACTGAAGCTTTCTTT.

The chain uses TRBV10-3 and TRBJ1-5; 7 positions match TRBD1. The germline V gene encodes CDR1 ENHRY and CDR2 SYGVKD. The CDR3 covers 15 residues. The trim removed 1 base at V and 7 bases at J, leaving 7 bases unmatched. CDR3 in DNA: TGTGCCATCAGTGAGTTCGAGACAGGGAAACAGCCCCAGCATTTT. It specifies CAISEFETGKQPQHF.

The CDR3 loop is CASSYPRLAGGPGGATDTQYF. The CDR3 coding sequence is TGTGCCAGCAGTTACCCCCGACTAGCGGGAGGGCCAGGCGGGGCCACAGATACGCAGTATTTT. The chain has TRBV6-2 or TRBV6-3 and TRBJ2-3; 14 nucleotides agree with TRBD2. The V and J ends lost 2 bases and 2 bases, in that order; junction bases with no gene match: 15. Germline CDR1 and CDR2: MNHEY and SVGEGT. The CDR3 runs to 21 residues.

The chain uses TRBV18 and TRBJ2-7; 10 nucleotides agree with TRBD2. V lost 4 bases to trimming and J lost 1 base; unmatched junction nucleotides: 7. The CDR3 extends over 16 amino acids. Germline CDR1 is KGHSH and CDR2 is LQKENI. As DNA, the CDR3 is TGTGCCAGCTCACGCATAGCGGGAGGCCCTTCCTACGAGCAGTACTTC. Amino acid sequence: CASSRIAGGPSYEQYF. Together with reference TRBV18 and TRBJ2-7, the CDR3 gives the full variable domain: NAGVMQNPRHLVRRRGQEARLRCSPMKGHSHVYWYRQLPEEGLKFMVYLQKENIIDESGMPKERFSAEFPKEGPSILRIQQVVRGDSAAYFCASSRIAGGPSYEQYFGPGTRLTVT.

V gene TRBV30 combines with J gene TRBJ2-7, with 8 nucleotides matching TRBD1. The CDR3 consists of 15 residues. Germline loops: CDR1 GTSNPN, CDR2 SVGIG (reference sequence). With V trimmed by 3 bases and J by 7 bases, 14 bases remained unmatched. CDR3 residues: CAWSRRQGLGGEQYF. CDR3 sequence (DNA): TGTGCCTGGAGCCGTCGACAGGGGTTGGGTGGGGAGCAGTACTTC.

The chain combines TRBV5-1 with TRBJ1-1; D gene unclear. Between the trimmed V and J ends, which lost 0 bases and 4 bases, there was a span of 7 bases. Germline loops: CDR1 SGHRS, CDR2 YFSETQ. The CDR3 has 13 residues. The CDR3, as DNA: TGCGCCAGCAGCTTGGGGGCGTCCACTGAAGCTTTCTTT. Translated: CASSLGASTEAFF.

The rearrangement uses TRBV2 and TRBJ2-3; the match to TRBD1 covers 7 bases. V was pared by 6 bases and J by 3 bases, with 3 bases of the junction left unmatched. Per the germline V gene, CDR1 is SNHLY and CDR2 is FYNNEI. The CDR3 has 13 residues. CDR3 region: CASSLQGTDTQYF. For the CDR3, the DNA is TGTGCCAGCAGCCTACAGGGGACAGATACGCAGTATTTT.

Worth noting for this clone: Other DNA sequences from this sample encode an identical CDR3 as well. The genes are TRBV9 and TRBJ2-5, with D maybe TRBD1 (6 bases). Trimming removed 0 bases from V and 2 bases from J, with 8 bases in between. Germline CDR1 SGDLS, CDR2 YYNGEE. The CDR3 covers 14 residues. CDR3 region: CASSVGGGQETQYF. In DNA form, the CDR3 reads TGTGCCAGCAGCGTAGGAGGGGGTCAAGAGACCCAGTACTTC.